One sample yielded the 26 T cell receptor beta chains listed below, sequenced in a study of a mutant IDH1 vaccine in newly diagnosed glioma. Their antigens remain unidentified. Time point denoted: week 47, end of study. Doses of 300 ug of mutant IDH1 20-mer peptide were given with topical imiquimod. Profiled with immunoSEQ multiplex PCR; TCRdb holds only in-frame clones, not every one. The repertoire holds about 62,000 clones, roughly 80% seen once, with 3.8% in the top ten. Source: PBMCs, taken from a glioma patient whose treatment included an IDH1 peptide vaccine. These receptors came from a man between 25 and 39 years old with glioma.

CDR3 in DNA: TGCGCCAGCAGCTTCGTACAGGGAAGCACTGAAGCTTTCTTT. Translating it yields CASSFVQGSTEAFF. This chain links TRBV5-1 with TRBJ1-1, with D possibly matching TRBD1 (6 bases). The germline V gene has CDR1 SGHRS and CDR2 YFSETQ. The CDR3 is 14 residues long. V dropped 2 bases and J dropped 4 bases, with 12 bases sitting between them.

This sequence joins TRBV6-6 and TRBJ2-2; D not resolved. The CDR3 sequence is 13 residues long. In germline, CDR1 is MNHNY, CDR2 SVGAGI (reference sequence). CDR3 loop: CGADSPNTGELFF. Here the CDR3 DNA reads TGTGGCGCTGATTCCCCGAACACCGGGGAGCTGTTTTTT.

V and J are TRBV6-5 and TRBJ1-5; D is unresolved. Trimming took off 5 bases at V and 3 bases at J, with 14 bases between the two ends. Germline CDR1 MNHEY, CDR2 SVGAGI. There are 15 residues in the CDR3. The CDR3 here is CASSTNIVDNQPQHF. The CDR3 nucleotides are TGTGCCAGCAGTACAAACATAGTCGACAATCAGCCCCAGCATTTT.

The V gene is TRBV6-6, the J gene TRBJ1-3, with 7 bases lining up with TRBD1. The V gene's germline CDR1 is MNHNY and CDR2 SVGAGI (reference sequence). Germline trimming cut 5 bases from V and 0 bases from J; bases unmatched to any gene: 7. The CDR3 runs 16 residues. CDR3 coding DNA: TGTGCCAGCAGTAGACAGGGTGAGAGCTCTGGAAACACCATATATTTT. Translated, it gives CASSRQGESSGNTIYF.

The chain is built from TRBV14 and TRBJ1-1, with no clear D. Germline V CDR1 and CDR2: SGHDN, FVKESK. The CDR3 extends over 13 amino acids. V was cut by 4 bases and J by 6 bases, with 12 bases left in between. CDR3 in amino acids: CASSPHKRAEAFF. In DNA form, the CDR3 reads TGTGCCAGCAGCCCCCACAAGCGCGCTGAAGCTTTCTTT.

This clone was counted a single time. The chain recombines TRBV6-5 with TRBJ1-2, with a tentative D call TRBD1 (6 bases). Germline CDR1 reads MNHEY; CDR2 reads SVGAGI. The CDR3 is made up of 12 amino acids. Trimming stripped 6 bases from V and 8 bases from J, with 13 bases between. CDR3 loop: CASSQGIGGYTF. CDR3 nucleotide sequence: TGTGCCAGCAGCCAGGGGATTGGGGGCTACACCTTC.

V usage is TRBV4-1 and J usage is TRBJ1-5, with D unclear. V lost 0 bases and J lost 0, with 12 bases in between. The CDR3 covers 17 residues. Germline loops: CDR1 MGHRA, CDR2 YSYEKL. CDR3 protein: CASSQDIFRYSNQPQHF. The CDR3 DNA sequence: TGCGCCAGCAGCCAAGATATTTTCCGTTATAGCAATCAGCCCCAGCATTTT.

The V call is TRBV28, the J call TRBJ1-1; possible D gene TRBD1, 6 bases. Germline V gives CDR1 MDHEN, CDR2 SYDVKM. This CDR3 has 13 residues. Trimming took off 2 bases at V and 11 bases at J, with 15 bases between the two ends. CDR3 in DNA: TGTGCCAGCAGTTTAGGGGGGCAGGCCCGGGCTTTCTTT. Protein: CASSLGGQARAFF.

The chain combines TRBV28 with TRBJ1-3; 8 positions match TRBD1. V lost 5 bases, J lost 2 bases, and 11 bases stayed unmatched. Germline V gene sequence: CDR1 MDHEN, CDR2 SYDVKM. This CDR3 comprises 17 residues. The CDR3 DNA follows: TGTGCCAGCAGTACCCCACAAAACAGGGGGGCTGGAAACACCATATATTTT. Encoded protein: CASSTPQNRGAGNTIYF. The full variable domain, its missing parts supplied by reference TRBV28 and TRBJ1-3, is DVKVTQSSRYLVKRTGEKVFLECVQDMDHENMFWYRQDPGLGLRLIYFSYDVKMKEKGDIPEGYSVSREKKERFSLILESASTNQTSMYLCASSTPQNRGAGNTIYFGEGSWLTVV.

V and J are TRBV5-1 and TRBJ2-2; D might be TRBD1 or TRBD2, each matching 5 bases. Trimming took 9 bases from V and 4 from J, leaving 13 bases between them. The germline V gene has CDR1 SGHRS and CDR2 YFSETQ. The CDR3 length is 13 residues. The DNA of the CDR3 is TGCGCCACAACACCTGGGGGCACCGGGGAGCTGTTTTTT. Encoded protein: CATTPGGTGELFF. Combining the CDR3 with reference TRBV5-1 and TRBJ2-2 gives the whole variable domain KAGVTQTPRYLIKTRGQQVTLSCSPISGHRSVSWYQQTPGQGLQFLFEYFSETQRNKGNFPGRFSGRQFSNSRSEMNVSTLELGDSALYLCATTPGGTGELFFGEGSRLTVL.

The gene calls are TRBV5-5 and TRBJ1-2, with a possible D match to TRBD1 (6 bases). The CDR3 length is 12 residues. Germline V gene data show CDR1 as SGHKS and CDR2 as YYEKEE (reference sequence). Trimming cost V 4 bases and J 6 bases, with 10 bases left between them. CDR3 protein: CASSVEGDGYTF. DNA for the CDR3: TGTGCCAGCAGCGTGGAGGGGGATGGCTACACCTTC.

V gene TRBV4-2 combines with J gene TRBJ1-2; a weak D match, TRBD1 (5 bases). The V end lost 1 base, the J end lost 10 bases, and 19 bases lay between the germline ends. Per the germline V gene, CDR1 is LGHNA and CDR2 is YNFKEQ. The CDR3 runs 15 residues. The CDR3 loop is CASSQVSATEGFYTF. CDR3 sequence (DNA): TGTGCCAGCAGCCAAGTATCAGCCACCGAGGGGTTCTACACCTTC.

J is TRBJ2-2 and V is TRBV9, with 11 bases lining up with TRBD2. The CDR3 contains 16 residues. The germline CDR1 and CDR2 sequences are SGDLS and YYNGEE. Losses at the gene ends were 5 bases for V and 7 bases for J; bases not matched to a gene: 10. The CDR3 region has the DNA TGTGCCAGCAGGCCACTAGCGGGGGCCTTTGGCGGGGAGCTGTTTTTT. This gives the protein CASRPLAGAFGGELFF.

The J gene is TRBJ2-7, the V gene TRBV5-1, with TRBD1 identical over 7 bases. Germline V gives CDR1 SGHRS, CDR2 YFSETQ. J was trimmed by 2 bases and V by 2 bases; bases with no gene match: 10. CDR3 length equals 16 residues. CDR3 bases: TGCGCCAGCAGCTTCGAGGGACAGCCGACACCCTACGAGCAGTACTTC. Encoded protein: CASSFEGQPTPYEQYF.

The chain couples TRBV13 to TRBJ1-6, with 7 bases matching TRBD1. V shed 5 bases and J 8 bases; nucleotides not matched to a gene: 3. This CDR3 spans 13 amino acids. Germline-derived CDR1 and CDR2 are PRHDT and FYEKMQ (reference sequence). This CDR3 is CASSKDRDSPLHF. CDR3 DNA sequence: TGTGCCAGCAGCAAAGACAGGGATTCACCCCTCCACTTT. Combining the CDR3 with reference TRBV13 and TRBJ1-6 gives the whole variable domain AAGVIQSPRHLIKEKRETATLKCYPIPRHDTVYWYQQGPGQDPQFLISFYEKMQSDKGSIPDRFSAQQFSDYHSELNMSSLELGDSALYFCASSKDRDSPLHFGNGTRLTVT.

The chain couples TRBV7-6 to TRBJ1-3; no reliable D call. The CDR3 has 16 residues. V shed 5 bases and J shed 3 bases, with 17 bases lying between them. Germline CDR1 and CDR2: SGHVS and FNYEAQ. CDR3: CASSRTAGLGGNTIYF. DNA for the CDR3: TGTGCCAGCAGCCGCACGGCGGGTCTGGGTGGAAACACCATATATTTT. The entire variable domain, with the rest obtained from reference TRBV7-6 and TRBJ1-3, is as follows: GAGVSQSPRYKVTKRGQDVALRCDPISGHVSLYWYRQALGQGPEFLTYFNYEAQQDKSGLPNDRFSAERPEGSISTLTIQRTEQRDSAMYRCASSRTAGLGGNTIYFGEGSWLTVV.

The genes are TRBV5-1 and TRBJ2-5; D is ambiguous. Germline V gene data show CDR1 as SGHRS and CDR2 as YFSETQ. This CDR3 is built from 14 residues. V dropped 0 bases and J dropped 5 bases, with 11 bases sitting between them. CDR3: CASSLATGWETQYF. The CDR3 nucleotides read TGCGCCAGCAGCTTGGCCACGGGTTGGGAGACCCAGTACTTC.

CDR3 region: CATSRDIESGNQPQHF. As DNA, the CDR3 is TGTGCCACCAGCAGAGATATAGAGTCGGGCAATCAGCCCCAGCATTTT. The rearrangement uses TRBV15 and TRBJ1-5; the D is unclear. The CDR3 consists of 16 residues. The ends were cut back, 0 bases at V and 2 bases at J, with 11 bases in the middle. Germline V lookup: CDR1 LNHNV, CDR2 YYDKDF (reference sequence).

This chain links TRBV2 with TRBJ1-3; D not certain. In germline, CDR1 is SNHLY, CDR2 FYNNEI. V lost 2 bases and J 0 bases, leaving 8 bases between the germline ends. The CDR3 is made up of 15 amino acids. CDR3 in amino acids: CASSEIGLSGNTIYF. CDR3 bases: TGTGCCAGCAGTGAAATAGGACTCTCTGGAAACACCATATATTTT. Looking up the rest from reference TRBV2 and TRBJ1-3 gives the full variable domain: EPEVTQTPSHQVTQMGQEVILRCVPISNHLYFYWYRQILGQKVEFLVSFYNNEISEKSEIFDDQFSVERPDGSNFTLKIRSTKLEDSAMYFCASSEIGLSGNTIYFGEGSWLTVV.

The chain has TRBV6-1 and TRBJ2-5; TRBD2 is a possible D gene (5 bases). V was pared by 4 bases and J by 2 bases, with 14 bases between. Germline assignment: CDR1 MNHNS and CDR2 SASEGT. The CDR3 runs 15 residues. The CDR3, as DNA: TGTGCCAGCAGTGGGGAACTAGTGCCGCAAGAGACCCAGTACTTC. This translates into CASSGELVPQETQYF.

The rearrangement uses TRBV5-1 and TRBJ2-4, with D tentatively TRBD1 or TRBD2 (6 bases each). The germline V gene has CDR1 SGHRS and CDR2 YFSETQ. This CDR3 spans 14 amino acids. Between the trimmed V and J ends, which lost 1 base and 8 bases, there was a span of 13 bases. DNA for the CDR3: TGCGCCAGCAGCTTGTGGGGGGCCGGGGACATTCAGTACTTC. This codes for CASSLWGAGDIQYF.

This sequence joins TRBV6-5 and TRBJ1-2, with D tentatively TRBD1 (5 bases). Trimming stripped 2 bases from V and 6 bases from J, with 13 bases between. The V gene's germline CDR1 is MNHEY and CDR2 SVGAGI. The CDR3 spans 14 residues. CDR3 sequence: CASSYGGGGNGYTF. The CDR3 DNA is TGTGCCAGCAGTTACGGGGGTGGTGGAAATGGCTACACCTTC.

In its sample, this clone was seen once. J is TRBJ1-6 and V is TRBV11-2; 9 bases are a match to TRBD1. Germline assignment: CDR1 SGHAT and CDR2 FQNNGV. With 4 bases clipped from V and 8 bases from J, the junction kept 9 bases outside the gene matches. The CDR3 contains 16 residues. The CDR3 loop is CASSSGRDRVDSPLHF. For the CDR3, the DNA is TGTGCCAGCAGCTCGGGCCGGGACAGGGTTGATTCACCCCTCCACTTT.

J is TRBJ2-6 and V is TRBV19, with D perhaps given as TRBD1 or TRBD2 (5 bases each). Germline V gene sequence: CDR1 LNHDA, CDR2 SQIVND (reference sequence). The CDR3 totals 15 residues. The germline V and J ends were trimmed by 3 bases and 7 bases, with 13 bases remaining between them. The CDR3 sequence is CASSIGTSFANVLTF. The CDR3 DNA follows: TGTGCCAGTAGTATTGGGACGAGTTTTGCCAACGTCCTGACTTTC.

For the CDR3, the DNA is TGTGCCAGCAGTACCGTTAACAGGGGGCCCCGAGAAAAACTGTTTTTT. Protein sequence: CASSTVNRGPREKLFF. The chain is built from TRBV25-1 and TRBJ1-4; 9 bases are shared with TRBD1. The CDR3 is 16 amino acids. Unmatched junction bases numbered 12, after V lost 5 bases and J lost 8 bases. Germline V gene sequence: CDR1 MGHDK, CDR2 SYGVNS.

This clone was detected only a few times. The V call is TRBV5-1, the J call TRBJ1-1; 10 bases map to TRBD1. The CDR3 runs 18 residues. The V gene end was trimmed by 4 bases and the J gene end by 0 bases; junction bases not matched to a gene: 12. Germline V gene data show CDR1 as SGHRS and CDR2 as YFSETQ. The CDR3: CASSLLPTGGVMNTEAFF. In nucleotides, the CDR3 is TGCGCCAGCAGCCTACTTCCGACAGGGGGCGTTATGAACACTGAAGCTTTCTTT.